The source of this T cell receptor beta chain is a study of T-cell reconstitution after alpha-beta-depleted transplantation in children. Construction of the TCRbeta library involved unique molecular identifiers. Via MiXCR, TCRdb re-called the PCR reads, giving one row per CDR3 protein. This repertoire shows under 450,000 distinct CDR3 sequences, 10% to 15% found once; its top ten account for about 4.5%. This CDR3 has 16 residues. Germline CDR1 is DFQATT and CDR2 is SNEGSKA (reference sequence). Trimming removed 5 bases from V and 3 bases from J, with 22 bases in between. The chain is built from TRBV20-1 and TRBJ1-1, with a weak D call TRBD1 (6 bases). This specimen consisted of PBMCs, obtained from the stem cell graft. The receptor was isolated from a human donor who donated a stem cell graft to a child with Fanconi anemia. The CDR3 loop is CSALYGGATDDTEAFF. The CDR3 nucleotides are TGCAGTGCTCTCTATGGGGGGGCCACAGACGACACTGAAGCTTTCTTT.